This record concerns one T cell receptor (beta chain) sequence. Its target is unknown. This CDR3 has 16 amino acids. This specimen belongs to a study of vaccination effects on CD4 cells after COVID-19. Prior to sequencing, the ViraFEST assay stimulated PBMC with viral peptide pools, which expanded the antigen-specific CD4+ T cells. Having been cultured for approximately ten days, the cells underwent CD4+ T cell isolation. Subjects were given two BNT162b2 or mRNA-1273 vaccine doses. Recipients of the vaccine had no prior SARS-CoV-2 infection and negative nucleocapsid antibodies. The study, taken as a whole, reports: In the study, convalescent patients were few, and early post-infection timepoints were absent. Vaccine- and infection-induced clones showed marked clonal contraction late following vaccination.

The method was immunoSEQ multiplex PCR; TCRdb's version includes in-frame clones alone and lacks a portion of them. The sample records about 81,000 clones, 60% to 80% being singletons. This clonotype was sampled from a human donor who received a COVID-19 vaccine. The sequencing used CD4+ T cells from PBMCs cultured with HCoV-OC43 spike peptides, collected after COVID-19 vaccination. Regarding subset: HCoV-OC43 spike overlapping peptide pool stimulation. The genes are TRBV21-1 and TRBJ1-5; the DNA was not used to check the table's D call, TRBD1. TRBV21-1 is a listed pseudogene. In DNA form, the CDR3 reads TGTGCCAGCAGCAAAACGATTGGTCAGGGGGAACGGCCCCAGCATTTT. This codes for CASSKTIGQGERPQHF.